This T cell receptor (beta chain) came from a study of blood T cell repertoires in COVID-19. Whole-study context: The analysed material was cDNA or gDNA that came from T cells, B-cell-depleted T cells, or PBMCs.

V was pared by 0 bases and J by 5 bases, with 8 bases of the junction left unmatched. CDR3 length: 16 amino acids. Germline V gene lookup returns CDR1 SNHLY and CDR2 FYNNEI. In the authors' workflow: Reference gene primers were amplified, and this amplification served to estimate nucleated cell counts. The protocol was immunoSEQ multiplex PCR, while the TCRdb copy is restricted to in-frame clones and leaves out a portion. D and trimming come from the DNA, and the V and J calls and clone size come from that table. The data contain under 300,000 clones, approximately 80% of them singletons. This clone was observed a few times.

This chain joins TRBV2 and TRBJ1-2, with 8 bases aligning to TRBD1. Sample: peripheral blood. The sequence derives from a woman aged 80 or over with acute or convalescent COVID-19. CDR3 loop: CASSEAGQGRGYGYTF. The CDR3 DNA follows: TGTGCCAGCAGTGAAGCCGGACAGGGCCGGGGGTATGGCTACACCTTC.